This T cell receptor (beta chain) comes out of a study of T cell responses to AZD1222 COVID-19 vaccine. V shed 7 bases and J shed 7 bases, with 20 bases lying between them. Germline-derived CDR1 and CDR2 are SEHNR and FQNEAQ (reference sequence). The CDR3 is 16 residues long. The repertoire was sequenced with immunoSEQ multiplex PCR; TCRdb's copy has only in-frame clones and lacks some. Of 100,000 to 150,000 clones listed, 88% are singletons. The receptor's source is an adult in good health. The material sequenced was peripheral blood, taken on day 0 of AZD1222 vaccination. The chain couples TRBV7-9 to TRBJ1-6, with D maybe TRBD1 (6 bases). The CDR3, as DNA: TGTGCCAGCACCCAGAGGGGGGCGGAGGGGAATTCACCCCTCCACTTT. Residues: CASTQRGAEGNSPLHF.